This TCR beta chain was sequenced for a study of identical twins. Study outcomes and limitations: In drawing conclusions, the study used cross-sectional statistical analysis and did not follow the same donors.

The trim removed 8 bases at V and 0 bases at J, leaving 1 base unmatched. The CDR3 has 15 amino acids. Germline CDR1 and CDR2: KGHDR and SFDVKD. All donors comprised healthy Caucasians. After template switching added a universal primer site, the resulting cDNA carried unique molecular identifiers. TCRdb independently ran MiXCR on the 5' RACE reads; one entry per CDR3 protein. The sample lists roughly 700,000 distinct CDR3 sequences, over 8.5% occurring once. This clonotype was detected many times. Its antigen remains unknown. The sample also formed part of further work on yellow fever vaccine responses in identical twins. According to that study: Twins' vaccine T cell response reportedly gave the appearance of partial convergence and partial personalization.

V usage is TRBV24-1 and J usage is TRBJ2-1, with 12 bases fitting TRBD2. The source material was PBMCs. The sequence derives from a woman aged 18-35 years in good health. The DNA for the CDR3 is TGTGCCACCAAGACTAGCGGGAGCTCCTACAATGAGCAGTTCTTC. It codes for CATKTSGSSYNEQFF.